These T cell receptor beta chains were read from a single sample in a study of T cells in Graves' hyperthyroidism and ophthalmopathy. TCRdb processed the multiplex PCR reads anew with MiXCR; each CDR3 protein has one entry. The data show approximately 380,000 distinct CDR3 sequences, about 20% seen once. The sample was blood. The receptors here all came from a woman aged 18-35 years with Graves' hyperthyroidism. Each CDR3 is given with its conserved first and last residue. The size entry is marked missing in some rows and otherwise reads once, few, many or a size class.

clone size	V gene	J gene	CDR3 protein
NA	TRBV7-6	TRBJ2-7	CASSPIQGREQYF
many	TRBV6-1	TRBJ2-2	CASRGWAGELFF
many	TRBV7-2	TRBJ2-5	CASSLVSGQGIQTQYF
many	TRBV12-3/TRBV12-4	TRBJ1-2	CASSYTGVYTF
many	TRBV12-3/TRBV12-4	TRBJ2-6	CASSSGQGAGAGANVLTF
many	TRBV28	TRBJ1-1	CASSDPGQLNTEAFF
many	TRBV14	TRBJ1-1	CASSQSRTVLEAFF
many	TRBV27	TRBJ2-7	CASSSPSGGVYEQYF
few	TRBV18	TRBJ1-6	CASSRAPRAANSPLHF
many	TRBV2	TRBJ1-5	CASGQDDQPQHF
many	TRBV20-1	TRBJ2-6	CSARDGAGANVLTF
many	TRBV4-1	TRBJ1-1	CASSDQGGGNTEAFF
many	TRBV20-1	TRBJ1-1	CSAGGIDGMNTEAFF
many	TRBV5-1	TRBJ2-3	CASSLVGRVTDTQYF
NA	TRBV11-2	TRBJ1-5	CASSLGSTLNQPQHF
many	TRBV12-3/TRBV12-4	TRBJ1-2	CASSLMGGSANYGYTF
few	TRBV6-2/TRBV6-3	TRBJ2-5	CASSGTVEETQYF
many	TRBV20-1	TRBJ1-5	CSAIRSMGSNQPQHF
many	TRBV2	TRBJ2-5	CASSDFGGGYQETQYF
many	TRBV6-5	TRBJ1-1	CASSYSGLLAFF
many	TRBV7-9	TRBJ2-7	CASSFGGPREQYF
many	TRBV29-1	TRBJ2-5	CSVRTGEETQYF
many	TRBV9	TRBJ2-5	CASSALAGVETQYF